This T cell receptor beta chain emerged from a study of blood T cell repertoires in COVID-19. Looking at the study overall: COVID-19 samples collected from the United States, Italy and Spain covered acute and convalescent phases. T cells, B-cell-depleted T cells, or PBMCs supplied cDNA or gDNA.

Per the original methods: Reference gene primer amplification gave nucleated cell count estimates. The repertoire was sequenced with immunoSEQ multiplex PCR; TCRdb's copy has only in-frame clones and lacks some. That table gives V, J and clone size, and the DNA gave D and trimming. The table lists approximately 170,000 clones, roughly 88% of them singletons. Enrollment of patients from Seattle took place during active infection, with longitudinal follow-up. V dropped 2 bases and J dropped 1 base, with 9 bases sitting between them. The CDR3 is 15 residues long. CDR1 and CDR2 (germline): KGHSH, LQKENI. V gene TRBV18 combines with J gene TRBJ2-1, with D perhaps matching TRBD2 (6 bases). The specimen sequenced was peripheral blood. The sequence came from a young man with COVID-19, enrolled during active disease. In nucleotides, the CDR3 is TGTGCCAGCTCACCAAGGAGGGAATCCTACAATGAGCAGTTCTTC. The encoded protein is CASSPRRESYNEQFF.